This TCR beta chain was recovered during a study of identical twins. Findings and caveats of the study: For zero-insertion analyses, partial confounding could come from invariant MAIT and iNKT cells.

TCRdb reanalysed the 5' RACE reads using MiXCR and keeps one entry per CDR3 protein. The top ten clones hold roughly 7% of a sample with 250,000 to 300,000 distinct CDR3 sequences, roughly 8.6% of them seen once. V was trimmed by 1 base and J by 8 bases, leaving 11 bases between them. Germline assignment: CDR1 SQVTM and CDR2 ANQGSEA. The CDR3 is 12 amino acids. This clonotype occurred many times. Its antigen is still unknown. The same sample was also used in a study of yellow fever vaccine responses in identical twins. That paper notes: A vaccine T cell response that seemed partly convergent and partly personalized was reported in twins.

Sequenced sample: CD8+ T cells sorted from blood. The chain is built from TRBV29-1 and TRBJ1-1; D not resolved. This TCR was sampled from a woman between 18 and 30 years old in good health. In DNA form, the CDR3 reads TGCAGCGTTGAAGGCGAACTTGCCGAAGCTTTCTTT. Translation: CSVEGELAEAFF.